This T cell receptor (beta chain) emerged from a study of cytomegalovirus exposure and HLA in healthy donors. Regarding the study as a whole: Later analysis revealed greater clonal expansion in HLA-associated TCR beta chains than in equally common others.

The CDR3 totals 14 residues. With 0 bases clipped from V and 4 bases from J, the junction kept 3 bases outside the gene matches. The germline V gene encodes CDR1 SGHTA and CDR2 FQGNSA. This clone was seen a handful of times. Its target is not known. PCR primers comprised 60 Vbeta and 13 Jbeta primers. TCRdb keeps only in-frame clones here, not all; method: immunoSEQ multiplex PCR. This sample carries around 100,000 clones, around 81% of them seen once, and the ten largest clones take approximately 3.9%. The receptor's source is a woman in her 70s in good health and CMV-seropositive. Sequencing used PBMCs. V usage is TRBV7-2 and J usage is TRBJ2-7, with 7 bases that match TRBD2. The DNA of the CDR3 is TGTGCCAGCAGCTTAGCGGGAGGGCAATACGAGCAGTACTTC. It specifies CASSLAGGQYEQYF.